The source of this T cell receptor beta chain is a study of T cells after posttransplantation cyclophosphamide. Findings and limits, study-wide: Recipient CMV seropositivity and CMV reactivation strongly tracked TRB clonality.

This clone was seen repeatedly, ten times or more. Antigen: not known. Measured with immunoSEQ multiplex PCR; TCRdb has only the in-frame clones, and not every one. The specimen has around 35,000 clones, none found just once. Peripheral blood was collected from the related graft donor on the marrow donation day. The sample comprised PBMCs. The receptor was derived from a young man in good health and a related stem cell transplant donor.

The CDR3 DNA reads as TGTGCCAGCAGCTTTAAGGCAGGGCTGAACTACGAGCAGTACTTC. This sequence encodes CASSFKAGLNYEQYF. The rearrangement uses TRBV5-4 and TRBJ2-7; a possible D gene is TRBD1 (5 bases). The ends were cut back, 2 bases at V and 3 bases at J, with 15 bases in the middle. This CDR3 contains 15 residues. From germline, CDR1 is SGHNT and CDR2 YYREEE (reference sequence).